This T cell receptor beta chain was obtained from a study of control samples from healthy donors and cancer patients. Trimming removed 1 base at V and 1 base at J, with 5 bases between. The CDR3 totals 13 residues. In germline, CDR1 is SGHRS, CDR2 YFSETQ. Profiling relied on immunoSEQ multiplex PCR, and the TCRdb table lists in-frame clones only, not all of them. Counted here are 100,000 to 150,000 clones, around 89% occurring once; the ten biggest clones make up 30% to 40%. Sequenced input: blood. The sequence was collected from a middle-aged man in good health. The chain carries TRBV5-1 and TRBJ2-5, with D hard to call. The CDR3 nucleotides read TGCGCCAGCAGCTTGTCTAGCCAAGAGACCCAGTACTTC. This encodes CASSLSSQETQYF.